A single sample gave rise to the 18 T cell receptor beta chains below, sequenced in a study of T-cell reconstitution after alpha-beta-depleted transplantation in children. TCRbeta library preparation incorporated unique molecular identifiers. TCRdb ran MiXCR on the PCR reads and lists one entry per CDR3 protein. The sample includes a few hundred thousand distinct CDR3 sequences, approximately 10% of them seen just once. The sample in question was PBMCs from the stem cell graft donor, obtained from the stem cell graft. These receptors originate from a human donor who donated a stem cell graft to a child with acute lymphoblastic leukemia.

The gene calls are TRBV2 and TRBJ2-5, with a weak D call TRBD2 (5 bases). The CDR3 sequence is 14 residues long. Per germline, CDR1 SNHLY and CDR2 FYNNEI. Trimming took off 6 bases at V and 5 bases at J, with 16 bases between the two ends. CDR3 bases: TGTGCCAGCAGGGTCGGGGTGTCCGGGGAGACCCAGTACTTC. Translation: CASRVGVSGETQYF.

In this sample, this clonotype turned up a few times. This chain uses TRBV7-9 with TRBJ2-3; the D call may be TRBD1 or TRBD2 (5 bases each). The CDR3 is 16 residues long. Germline V gene lookup returns CDR1 SEHNR and CDR2 FQNEAQ (reference sequence). Trimming shortened V by 5 bases and J by 9 bases, and 24 bases separated the two germline ends. The CDR3 spells CASSRHRGPGQETQYF. The CDR3 nucleotides are TGTGCCAGCAGCCGCCACCGGGGCCCCGGTCAGGAGACGCAGTATTTT.

The gene calls are TRBV21-1 and TRBJ2-3; the table assigns TRBD2, which was not confirmed against the DNA. TRBV21-1 is annotated as a pseudogene. This CDR3 has 15 amino acids. The CDR3 DNA reads as TGTGCCAGCAGACCTAGGGACTATAGCACAGATACGCAGTATTTT. Its translation: CASRPRDYSTDTQYF.

The V call is TRBV20-1, the J call TRBJ2-3; no firm D call. The CDR3 is 14 amino acids. V lost 5 bases and J lost 0, with 12 bases in between. Germline V gene lookup returns CDR1 DFQATT and CDR2 SNEGSKA (reference sequence). The CDR3 protein is CSAPRDTSTDTQYF. The CDR3 DNA follows: TGCAGTGCTCCTCGAGACACCAGCACAGATACGCAGTATTTT.

This clonotype was counted between two and nine times. The V and J genes are TRBV11-1 and TRBJ2-1; TRBD2 matches at 9 bases. CDR1 is SGHAT and CDR2 is FQDESV in the germline V gene (reference sequence). The CDR3 is 19 amino acids. Losses at the gene ends were 5 bases for V and 2 bases for J; bases not matched to a gene: 16. The DNA of the CDR3 is TGTGCCAGCAGCCCCACGGTGGATTCGGGCGGGAGGGCCTACAATGAGCAGTTCTTC. Protein: CASSPTVDSGGRAYNEQFF.

This clonotype was observed at least ten times. This chain links TRBV30 with TRBJ1-5; D may be TRBD1 (6 bases). Trimming removed 2 bases from V and 6 bases from J, with 17 bases in between. Germline loops: CDR1 GTSNPN, CDR2 SVGIG (reference sequence). The CDR3 spans 15 residues. The CDR3 reads CAWSMGGHGVQPQHF. As DNA, the CDR3 is TGTGCCTGGAGTATGGGGGGCCATGGGGTTCAGCCCCAGCATTTT.

This clonotype was seen only a few times. This chain uses TRBV5-6 with TRBJ2-3; maybe TRBD2 (5 bases). V lost 2 bases and J 4 bases, leaving 14 bases between the germline ends. CDR1 SGHDT and CDR2 YYEEEE come from the germline V gene. This CDR3 contains 15 residues. CDR3 coding DNA: TGTGCCAGCAGCTTAGATTTCAGCGGCGCAGATACGCAGTATTTT. Translated: CASSLDFSGADTQYF.

This chain connects TRBV27 to TRBJ2-1; D might be TRBD1 or TRBD2, each matching 5 bases. V was shortened by 7 bases and J by 4 bases, with 8 bases between the two germline ends. The CDR3 sequence is 12 residues long. Germline CDR1 reads MNHEY; CDR2 reads SMNVEV (reference sequence). The CDR3 protein is CASKGPYNEQFF. Here the CDR3 DNA reads TGTGCCAGCAAGGGACCATACAATGAGCAGTTCTTC.

The chain recombines TRBV5-1 with TRBJ2-2, with D maybe TRBD2 (6 bases). The CDR3 runs to 14 residues. Trimming pared 5 bases from V and 3 bases from J, leaving 11 bases between. CDR1 and CDR2 from the germline V gene are SGHRS and YFSETQ. Here the CDR3 reads CASRDGGDTGELFF. CDR3 nucleotide sequence: TGCGCCAGCAGAGACGGGGGTGACACCGGGGAGCTGTTTTTT. The whole variable domain, filled in from reference TRBV5-1 and TRBJ2-2, reads KAGVTQTPRYLIKTRGQQVTLSCSPISGHRSVSWYQQTPGQGLQFLFEYFSETQRNKGNFPGRFSGRQFSNSRSEMNVSTLELGDSALYLCASRDGGDTGELFFGEGSRLTVL.

This clonotype was observed many times. The genes are TRBV7-2 and TRBJ2-2, with 11 bases lining up with TRBD2. The CDR3 runs 13 residues. J lost 6 bases, V lost 8 bases, and 2 bases had no gene match. Germline CDR1 is SGHTA and CDR2 is FQGNSA. The CDR3, as DNA: TGTGCCAGCCGGACTAGCGGGTCCGGGGAGCTGTTTTTT. Its protein product is CASRTSGSGELFF.

This clonotype came up many times. J is TRBJ1-1 and V is TRBV7-9; no clear D gene. With 1 base removed from V and 7 bases from J, the gap between germline ends came to 13 bases. CDR1 is SEHNR and CDR2 is FQNEAQ in the germline V gene (reference sequence). The CDR3 loop spans 14 amino acids. The CDR3 reads CASSLESGWSEAFF. CDR3 DNA sequence: TGTGCCAGCAGCTTAGAGTCGGGTTGGAGTGAAGCTTTCTTT.

The gene calls are TRBV27 and TRBJ2-1; weak D call: TRBD1 (5 bases). Germline V lookup: CDR1 MNHEY, CDR2 SMNVEV (reference sequence). The CDR3 contains 14 residues. Trimming cost V 2 bases and J 4 bases, with 9 bases left between them. Here the CDR3 DNA reads TGTGCCAGCAGTTTACTGGGGCAGTACAATGAGCAGTTCTTC. The encoded protein is CASSLLGQYNEQFF.

In its sample, this clonotype was seen a few times. CDR3 protein: CASSLLSQETQYF. The CDR3 DNA sequence: TGTGCCAGCAGCTTATTGTCACAAGAGACCCAGTACTTC. The chain is built from TRBV7-9 and TRBJ2-5; D call uncertain. Germline V gives CDR1 SEHNR, CDR2 FQNEAQ (reference sequence). V was cut by 2 bases and J by 2 bases, with 6 bases left in between. This CDR3 is 13 amino acids long. The full variable domain, in which reference TRBV7-9 and TRBJ2-5 provide the parts outside the CDR3, is DTGVSQNPRHKITKRGQNVTFRCDPISEHNRLYWYRQTLGQGPEFLTYFQNEAQLEKSRLLSDRFSAERPKGSFSTLEIQRTEQGDSAMYLCASSLLSQETQYFGPGTRLLVL.

This clonotype was seen only a few times. The chain links TRBV19 to TRBJ2-1; the match to TRBD2 covers 9 bases. The CDR3 runs to 14 residues. J was trimmed by 2 bases and V by 6 bases; bases with no gene match: 2. Germline assignment: CDR1 LNHDA and CDR2 SQIVND (reference sequence). The CDR3 bases are TGTGCCAGTAGGACTAGCGGAGCCTACAATGAGCAGTTCTTC. This translates into CASRTSGAYNEQFF.

The chain joins TRBV24-1 to TRBJ1-2, with 7 positions matching TRBD1. Germline V gene lookup returns CDR1 KGHDR and CDR2 SFDVKD. J gave up 7 bases and V 1 base, and 5 bases lay outside the gene matches. The CDR3 has 14 amino acids. The CDR3 nucleotides are TGTGCCACCAGTGATTTTCGACAGGGCTTTGGCTACACCTTC. It is translated as CATSDFRQGFGYTF.

The chain links TRBV5-1 to TRBJ2-2; a weak D match, TRBD1 (6 bases). V was shortened by 0 bases and J by 4 bases, with 10 bases between the two germline ends. From germline, CDR1 is SGHRS and CDR2 YFSETQ. CDR3 size: 15 residues. The CDR3 spells CASSLATGPTGELFF. The CDR3 nucleotides are TGCGCCAGCAGCTTGGCGACAGGACCCACCGGGGAGCTGTTTTTT.

This clonotype has more than one count but fewer than ten. The rearrangement links TRBV10-3 to TRBJ2-1, with 8 bases fitting TRBD2. Per germline, CDR1 ENHRY and CDR2 SYGVKD. The trim removed 9 bases at V and 6 bases at J, leaving 7 bases unmatched. The CDR3 is 13 amino acids. CDR3 sequence: CAIQATSANEQFF. The CDR3 DNA is TGTGCCATTCAGGCGACTAGCGCCAATGAGCAGTTCTTC.

In this sample, this clonotype turned up many times. This chain uses TRBV7-3 with TRBJ2-2, with D possibly being TRBD2 (5 bases). Germline values: CDR1 SGHTA, CDR2 FQGTGA. Trimming pared 2 bases from V and 0 bases from J, leaving 10 bases between. This CDR3 comprises 16 residues. The CDR3 spells CASSLYRGPNTGELFF. For the CDR3, the DNA is TGTGCCAGCAGCTTATACCGCGGGCCGAACACCGGGGAGCTGTTTTTT.